The 27 T cell receptor beta chains below were found in one sample sequenced in a study of cytomegalovirus exposure and HLA in healthy donors. A multiplex PCR was run with 60 Vbeta primers and 13 Jbeta primers. Here immunoSEQ multiplex PCR was the method, and the copy in TCRdb shows in-frame clones only, minus some. Altogether fewer than 200,000 clones are present, around 80% being singletons, with the ten largest covering approximately 4.5%. Sequencing was done on a sample of PBMCs. These receptors all stem from a man aged 35 to 55 in good health and CMV-seronegative.

The chain links TRBV15 to TRBJ2-1, with a possible D match to TRBD2 (5 bases). Trimming took 3 bases from V and 0 from J, leaving 12 bases between them. The CDR3 consists of 16 residues. The germline gives CDR1 LNHNV, CDR2 YYDKDF (reference sequence). DNA of the CDR3: TGTGCCACCAGCAGCCGAGCGGCAGACTCCTACAATGAGCAGTTCTTC. Translating gives CATSSRAADSYNEQFF.

The J gene is TRBJ1-5, the V gene TRBV5-4, with 8 positions matching TRBD1. Germline values: CDR1 SGHNT, CDR2 YYREEE (reference sequence). This CDR3 has 16 residues. The V gene end was trimmed by 0 bases and the J gene end by 2 bases; junction bases not matched to a gene: 4. The CDR3 nucleotides read TGTGCCAGCAGCTTGGGGGGACAGGTGGGCAATCAGCCCCAGCATTTT. The encoded protein is CASSLGGQVGNQPQHF.

About this clone: The junction shows a germline mismatch at one end, possibly a read error. The J gene is TRBJ2-3, the V gene TRBV7-9; 7 nucleotides line up with TRBD1. The CDR3 extends over 15 amino acids. Germline V gives CDR1 SEHNR, CDR2 FQNEAQ (reference sequence). As DNA, the CDR3 is TGTTCCAGCAGCTTAGCGCAAGGGGGCGCGGATACGCAGTATTTT. Translating gives CSSSLAQGGADTQYF.

This clone was recorded a few times. The V and J genes are TRBV11-2 and TRBJ2-7; D might be TRBD1 (6 bases). Between the trimmed V and J ends, which lost 4 bases and 3 bases, there was a span of 7 bases. CDR1 is SGHAT, CDR2 FQNNGV, per germline. There are 12 residues in the CDR3. CDR3 residues: CASSSQGYEQYF. The CDR3, as DNA: TGTGCCAGCAGCTCACAGGGCTACGAGCAGTACTTC. Based on the CDR3 plus reference TRBV11-2 and TRBJ2-7, the full variable domain is EAGVAQSPRYKIIEKRQSVAFWCNPISGHATLYWYQQILGQGPKLLIQFQNNGVVDDSQLPKDRFSAERLKGVDSTLKIQPAKLEDSAVYLCASSSQGYEQYFGPGTRLTVT.

V gene TRBV19 combines with J gene TRBJ1-2, with 7 nucleotides matching TRBD1. This CDR3 is built from 14 residues. Germline trimming cut 2 bases from V and 4 bases from J; bases unmatched to any gene: 4. Germline CDR1 and CDR2: LNHDA and SQIVND (reference sequence). The CDR3 coding sequence is TGTGCCAGTAGTATATTATCAGGGGGCTATGGCTACACCTTC. The encoded protein is CASSILSGGYGYTF.

The chain is built from TRBV7-9 and TRBJ2-7; 9 bases are shared with TRBD1. CDR3 length: 13 amino acids. V lost 5 bases and J lost 3; bases outside the gene matches: 2. The germline CDR1 and CDR2 sequences are SEHNR and FQNEAQ (reference sequence). As DNA, the CDR3 is TGTGCCAGCAGCCCGGGACAGGGCTACGAGCAGTACTTC. Translated: CASSPGQGYEQYF.

The chain combines TRBV5-1 with TRBJ2-3, with 8 bases matching TRBD2. CDR1 is SGHRS and CDR2 is YFSETQ in the germline V gene. Trimming cost V 2 bases and J 3 bases; bases outside gene matches: 17. This CDR3 comprises 19 residues. CDR3 nucleotides: TGCGCCAGCAGCTTCAGGGGACTAGACGGGGGTTTGATTACAGATACGCAGTATTTT. Protein: CASSFRGLDGGLITDTQYF.

This chain joins TRBV29-1 and TRBJ2-7, with TRBD2 identical over 12 bases. CDR1 and CDR2 (germline): SQVTM, ANQGSEA. Trimming took 6 bases from V and 7 from J; bases not matched to a gene: 10. CDR3 length: 14 amino acids. In DNA form, the CDR3 reads TGCAGCGTGGTCCCGCTAGCGGGGGGGCCGGAGCAGTACTTC. As protein: CSVVPLAGGPEQYF.

CDR3 in amino acids: CASSPGTYEQYF. In DNA form, the CDR3 reads TGTGCCAGCAGCCCGGGGACCTACGAGCAGTACTTC. The rearrangement joins TRBV6-6 to TRBJ2-7; possible D gene TRBD2, 5 bases. The germline V and J ends were trimmed by 6 bases and 2 bases, with 8 bases remaining between them. Germline lookup yields CDR1 MNHNY and CDR2 SVGAGI (reference sequence). This CDR3 spans 12 amino acids.

The chain is built from TRBV9 and TRBJ1-6; perhaps TRBD1 as D (6 bases). This CDR3 comprises 15 residues. V was cut by 0 bases and J by 7 bases, with 11 bases left in between. In germline, CDR1 is SGDLS, CDR2 YYNGEE. The DNA of the CDR3 is TGTGCCAGCAGCGTAGAGGGGGTAGGGAATTCACCCCTCCACTTT. Protein: CASSVEGVGNSPLHF. Using reference TRBV9 and TRBJ1-6 for the parts outside the CDR3, the full variable domain is DSGVTQTPKHLITATGQRVTLRCSPRSGDLSVYWYQQSLDQGLQFLIQYYNGEERAKGNILERFSAQQFPDLHSELNLSSLELGDSALYFCASSVEGVGNSPLHFGNGTRLTVT.

This clone was observed once. The chain carries TRBV18 and TRBJ2-7; 10 nucleotides agree with TRBD2. J was trimmed by 2 bases and V by 3 bases; bases with no gene match: 4. The CDR3 is made up of 15 amino acids. Germline V lookup: CDR1 KGHSH, CDR2 LQKENI. CDR3 amino acids: CASSPQRGGPYEQYF. The CDR3 coding sequence is TGTGCCAGCTCACCTCAGCGGGGGGGACCCTACGAGCAGTACTTC.

As to this clone: Distinct nucleotide sequences in the sample also encode this CDR3. This chain links TRBV5-6 with TRBJ1-1; maybe TRBD1 (6 bases). Germline V gives CDR1 SGHDT, CDR2 YYEEEE. The CDR3 loop spans 15 amino acids. V gave up 5 bases and J gave up 0 bases, with 14 bases separating them. CDR3 DNA sequence: TGTGCCAGCAGGACACCTGGACAGATGAACACTGAAGCTTTCTTT. Amino acid sequence: CASRTPGQMNTEAFF.

V gene TRBV19 combines with J gene TRBJ1-5, with TRBD1 matching 7 bases. From germline, CDR1 is LNHDA and CDR2 SQIVND (reference sequence). This CDR3 has 15 residues. Losses at the gene ends were 7 bases for V and 0 bases for J; bases not matched to a gene: 6. The CDR3: CASTSTGYSNQPQHF. The CDR3, as DNA: TGTGCCAGTACATCGACAGGGTATAGCAATCAGCCCCAGCATTTT.

V usage is TRBV15 and J usage is TRBJ2-7; D unresolved. Trimming removed 5 bases at V and 1 base at J, with 9 bases between. Germline assignment: CDR1 LNHNV and CDR2 YYDKDF (reference sequence). The CDR3 extends over 13 amino acids. The CDR3 DNA is TGTGCCACCAGCGCCTATGTTTCCTACGAGCAGTACTTC. This codes for CATSAYVSYEQYF. Filled out from reference TRBV15 and TRBJ2-7, the complete variable domain reads DAMVIQNPRYQVTQFGKPVTLSCSQTLNHNVMYWYQQKSSQAPKLLFHYYDKDFNNEADTPDNFQSRRPNTSFCFLDIRSPGLGDTAMYLCATSAYVSYEQYFGPGTRLTVT.

About this clone: Mismatch with germline at one junction end may stem from a read error. The chain couples TRBV27 to TRBJ1-1; TRBD1 might be the D (5 bases). The CDR3 is made up of 14 amino acids. Germline assignment: CDR1 MNHEY and CDR2 SMNVEV (reference sequence). The CDR3 region has the DNA TGTGCCAGCAGTTTGGACATCCTGAACACTGAAGCTTCCTTT. It is translated as CASSLDILNTEASF.

This sequence joins TRBV28 and TRBJ2-7, with D unresolved. The CDR3 has 13 amino acids. Germline V gives CDR1 MDHEN, CDR2 SYDVKM. V lost 6 bases to trimming and J lost 6 bases, with 15 bases between them. For the CDR3, the DNA is TGTGCCAGCAGCTCGTTTGACTGGTGCGAGCAGTACTTC. Translating it yields CASSSFDWCEQYF.

There are a few counts of this clone. The CDR3 sequence is CASSYGGTGKVEQYF. For the CDR3, the DNA is TGTGCCAGCAGTTACGGAGGGACAGGGAAAGTCGAGCAGTACTTC. The chain joins TRBV6-6 to TRBJ2-7; 9 bases are a match to TRBD1. The CDR3 has 15 residues. V lost 2 bases and J lost 6; bases outside the gene matches: 8. Germline CDR1 and CDR2: MNHNY and SVGAGI (reference sequence).

V gene TRBV6-5 combines with J gene TRBJ1-6; the match to TRBD1 covers 7 bases. With V trimmed by 3 bases and J by 9 bases, 8 bases remained unmatched. The CDR3 sequence is 15 residues long. Germline CDR1 MNHEY, CDR2 SVGAGI. CDR3 coding DNA: TGTGCCAGCAGTTATTTAGGACAGGTGTTTTCACCCCTCCACTTT. Protein sequence: CASSYLGQVFSPLHF.

The rearrangement joins TRBV30 to TRBJ2-1, with 7 bases aligning to TRBD2. The CDR3 is made up of 14 amino acids. Germline-derived CDR1 and CDR2 are GTSNPN and SVGIG (reference sequence). V shed 2 bases, J shed 7 bases, and the junction held 8 bases outside the gene matches. The CDR3: CAWSPGLGGNEQFF. DNA for the CDR3: TGTGCCTGGAGTCCCGGACTAGGAGGGAATGAGCAGTTCTTC.

This clone came up once. The CDR3, as DNA: TGTGCCTGGAGTGGCGTACAGGAAACTGAAGCTTTCTTT. It translates to CAWSGVQETEAFF. The V gene is TRBV30, the J gene TRBJ1-1; D is perhaps TRBD1 (5 bases). The V end was cut by 1 base, the J end by 5 bases, with 11 bases between. Germline CDR1 is GTSNPN and CDR2 is SVGIG (reference sequence). The CDR3 has 13 residues.

The rearrangement joins TRBV15 to TRBJ2-7, with 8 bases lining up with TRBD2. V dropped 4 bases and J dropped 5; count of bases not matched to a gene: 4. This CDR3 is built from 13 residues. Germline V lookup: CDR1 LNHNV, CDR2 YYDKDF (reference sequence). CDR3 loop: CATSKRGNNEQYF. DNA for the CDR3: TGTGCCACCAGCAAGCGGGGGAACAACGAGCAGTACTTC.

Many counts were recorded for this clone. A junction boundary mismatches the germline segment, possibly from a read error. The V and J genes are TRBV13 and TRBJ1-2; tentatively, D is TRBD1 (5 bases). This CDR3 is built from 12 residues. The germline gives CDR1 PRHDT, CDR2 FYEKMQ (reference sequence). DNA for the CDR3: TGTGCCAGCAGCGACAGTCGGCGCCTACCTGGGTTC. Translating gives CASSDSRRLPGF.

A single count supports this clone. The CDR3 sequence: CASSLVRAGSGYTF. The CDR3 DNA sequence: TGTGCCAGCAGCTTAGTGCGGGCAGGTTCTGGCTACACCTTC. The J gene is TRBJ1-2, the V gene TRBV7-8; D not resolved. The V gene's germline CDR1 is SGHVS and CDR2 FQNEAQ. Trimming removed 1 base from V and 7 bases from J, with 13 bases in between. The CDR3 is made up of 14 amino acids.

Written as DNA, the CDR3 is TGTGCCAGCAGCCCGACGGGGGGGCCCTCCTACGAGCAGTACTTC. Translating it yields CASSPTGGPSYEQYF. The genes are TRBV7-3 and TRBJ2-7; TRBD2 matches 8 bases. V trimming: 5 bases; J trimming: 0 bases; junction bases outside the gene matches: 6. Germline CDR1 SGHTA, CDR2 FQGTGA. The CDR3 is 15 residues long.

This clone was seen only a few times. The chain uses TRBV6-1 and TRBJ1-2, with 8 bases that match TRBD1. The CDR3 is made up of 16 amino acids. The germline CDR1 and CDR2 sequences are MNHNS and SASEGT. Trimming cost V 1 base and J 4 bases; bases outside gene matches: 8. The CDR3 bases are TGTGCCAGCAGTGAAGTTGCAGGGGGCCCTTTCTATGGCTACACCTTC. This encodes CASSEVAGGPFYGYTF.

This clone was found once. The CDR3 is CASSLQGATEAFF. The DNA for the CDR3 is TGTGCCAGCAGTCTACAGGGGGCGACTGAAGCTTTCTTT. The V and J genes are TRBV6-6 and TRBJ1-1, with TRBD1 matching 9 bases. The CDR3 extends over 13 amino acids. J gave up 5 bases and V 5 bases, and 3 bases lay outside the gene matches. Germline CDR1 reads MNHNY; CDR2 reads SVGAGI (reference sequence).

The chain has TRBV28 and TRBJ2-4, with D perhaps matching TRBD2 (6 bases). Trimming stripped 8 bases from V and 11 bases from J, with 16 bases between. Germline CDR1 reads MDHEN; CDR2 reads SYDVKM. The CDR3 spans 12 residues. The CDR3 protein is CASRGGIGFQYF. The CDR3 bases are TGTGCCAGCCGTGGGGGGATCGGCTTTCAGTACTTC.